Below are 13 T cell receptor beta chains sequenced from a single sample in a study of blood T cell repertoires in COVID-19. Sequenced by immunoSEQ multiplex PCR; TCRdb stores in-frame clones only, minus some. The table has 270,000 or so clones, just over 85% seen once; the top ten hold about 3%. Sample: peripheral blood. These receptors came from a woman in her thirties with active or convalescent COVID-19.

This CDR3 is CASSLEVISAEAFF. Here the CDR3 DNA reads TGCGCCAGCAGCTTGGAGGTTATCAGCGCTGAAGCTTTCTTT. V gene TRBV5-1 combines with J gene TRBJ1-1; no clear D. CDR3 length equals 14 residues. The germline gives CDR1 SGHRS, CDR2 YFSETQ. The ends were cut back, 0 bases at V and 6 bases at J, with 12 bases in the middle.

The chain carries TRBV30 and TRBJ2-5, with TRBD2 matching 10 bases. Trimming at V came to 0 bases and at J to 2 bases, leaving 6 bases not matched to a gene. Per germline, CDR1 GTSNPN and CDR2 SVGIG (reference sequence). The CDR3 totals 16 residues. The CDR3 here is CAWSVWLAGVQETQYF. CDR3 DNA: TGTGCCTGGAGTGTATGGCTAGCGGGGGTTCAAGAGACCCAGTACTTC.

This chain connects TRBV5-5 to TRBJ1-6; the D gene is possibly TRBD1 (5 bases). This CDR3 contains 12 residues. Trimming stripped 4 bases from V and 10 bases from J, with 9 bases between. CDR1 and CDR2 (germline): SGHKS, YYEKEE (reference sequence). The CDR3 region is CASSVDRSPLHF. DNA of the CDR3: TGTGCCAGCAGCGTAGACAGATCACCCCTCCACTTT.

The V gene is TRBV6-2 or TRBV6-3, the J gene TRBJ1-2; 9 nucleotides line up with TRBD1. Germline V CDR1 and CDR2: MNHEY, SVGEGT. This CDR3 contains 17 residues. Trimming removed 2 bases from V and 3 bases from J; junction bases left unmatched: 10. The CDR3 spells CASSYGKGQGAHYGYTF. The CDR3 DNA reads TGTGCCAGCAGTTACGGGAAGGGACAGGGTGCTCACTATGGCTACACCTTC.

This clone was picked up a small number of times. The rearrangement links TRBV4-1 to TRBJ1-6; 7 bases are shared with TRBD1. This CDR3 has 14 residues. V gave up 6 bases and J gave up 4 bases; unmatched junction bases: 3. CDR1 and CDR2 from the germline V gene are MGHRA and YSYEKL. CDR3 amino acids: CASSQGGYNSPLHF. Written as DNA, the CDR3 is TGCGCCAGCAGTCAGGGGGGTTATAATTCACCCCTCCACTTT.

V gene TRBV20-1 combines with J gene TRBJ1-1; D ambiguous. Germline V gives CDR1 DFQATT, CDR2 SNEGSKA (reference sequence). This CDR3 has 14 residues. V lost 3 bases and J 1 base, leaving 12 bases between the germline ends. CDR3 in amino acids: CSASNLAGNTEAFF. CDR3 sequence (DNA): TGCAGTGCTAGTAACTTGGCAGGGAACACTGAAGCTTTCTTT.

The V call is TRBV6-5, the J call TRBJ1-1, with TRBD1 as a possible D gene (5 bases). The CDR3 spans 14 residues. Germline CDR1 is MNHEY and CDR2 is SVGAGI. V was clipped by 2 bases and J by 1 base, with 8 bases between them. DNA for the CDR3: TGTGCCAGCAGTTACAGAACAGGGAACACTGAAGCTTTCTTT. This gives the protein CASSYRTGNTEAFF.

V gene TRBV5-4 combines with J gene TRBJ1-4; D unclear. V lost 0 bases and J 10 bases, leaving 10 bases between the germline ends. This CDR3 is built from 13 residues. Germline CDR1 is SGHNT and CDR2 is YYREEE (reference sequence). DNA of the CDR3: TGTGCCAGCAGCTTGGATCCCGAGGGAAAACTGTTTTTT. Its protein is CASSLDPEGKLFF.

The chain joins TRBV18 to TRBJ2-1; TRBD2 matches at 12 bases. V dropped 6 bases and J dropped 6; count of bases not matched to a gene: 3. There are 14 residues in the CDR3. The germline CDR1 and CDR2 sequences are KGHSH and LQKENI. The DNA for the CDR3 is TGTGCCAGCTCTACTAGCGGGGGGTCCAATGAGCAGTTCTTC. Its translation is CASSTSGGSNEQFF.

V is TRBV9 and J is TRBJ2-3, with D possibly TRBD1 on 5 matching bases. V lost 0 bases and J 1 base, leaving 12 bases between the germline ends. This CDR3 has 16 residues. Germline CDR1 SGDLS, CDR2 YYNGEE. CDR3 nucleotides: TGTGCCAGCAGCGTAGAGGACAACGGGCGCACAGATACGCAGTATTTT. It specifies CASSVEDNGRTDTQYF. The variable domain in full, with the rest retrieved from reference TRBV9 and TRBJ2-3, is DSGVTQTPKHLITATGQRVTLRCSPRSGDLSVYWYQQSLDQGLQFLIQYYNGEERAKGNILERFSAQQFPDLHSELNLSSLELGDSALYFCASSVEDNGRTDTQYFGPGTRLTVL.

The gene calls are TRBV6-2 or TRBV6-3 and TRBJ2-3, with D uncertain. The V gene's germline CDR1 is MNHEY and CDR2 SVGEGT. There are 13 residues in the CDR3. The V end was cut by 0 bases, the J end by 5 bases, with 6 bases between. The CDR3 coding sequence is TGTGCCAGCAGTTACTCGAGGAGAGATACGCAGTATTTT. It codes for CASSYSRRDTQYF.

The chain recombines TRBV10-2 with TRBJ1-2; 8 bases map to TRBD1. Trimming removed 2 bases from V and 3 bases from J; junction bases left unmatched: 5. The CDR3 extends over 15 amino acids. Germline V lookup: CDR1 WSHSY, CDR2 SAAADI. This CDR3 reads CASSERQGADYGYTF. In DNA form, the CDR3 reads TGCGCCAGCAGTGAGCGGCAGGGGGCCGACTATGGCTACACCTTC.

This sequence joins TRBV7-8 and TRBJ1-3; 7 positions match TRBD1. The CDR3 covers 16 residues. The ends lost 6 bases at V and 0 bases at J; junction bases unmatched: 8. Per the germline V gene, CDR1 is SGHVS and CDR2 is FQNEAQ. DNA of the CDR3: TGTGCCAGCAGGCAAAACAGGGGCACCTCTGGAAACACCATATATTTT. Its protein product is CASRQNRGTSGNTIYF.